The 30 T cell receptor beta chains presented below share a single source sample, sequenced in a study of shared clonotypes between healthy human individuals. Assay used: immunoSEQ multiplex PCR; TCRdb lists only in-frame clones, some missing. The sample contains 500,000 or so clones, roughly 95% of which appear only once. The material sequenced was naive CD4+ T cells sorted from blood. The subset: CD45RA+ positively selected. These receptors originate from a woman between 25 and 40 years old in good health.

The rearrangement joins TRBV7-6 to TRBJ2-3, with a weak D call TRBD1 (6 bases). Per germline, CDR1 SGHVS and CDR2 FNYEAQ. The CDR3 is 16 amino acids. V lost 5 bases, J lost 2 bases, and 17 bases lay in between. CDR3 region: CASSRLKGHTTDTQYF. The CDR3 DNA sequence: TGTGCCAGCAGCCGCCTCAAGGGACATACCACAGATACGCAGTATTTT.

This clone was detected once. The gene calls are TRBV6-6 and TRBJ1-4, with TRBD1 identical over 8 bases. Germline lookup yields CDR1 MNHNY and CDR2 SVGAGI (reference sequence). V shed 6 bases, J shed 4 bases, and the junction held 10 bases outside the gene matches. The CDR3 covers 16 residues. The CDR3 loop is CASRLTGTGINEKLFF. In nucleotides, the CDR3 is TGTGCCAGCAGGTTAACCGGGACAGGCATTAATGAAAAACTGTTTTTT.

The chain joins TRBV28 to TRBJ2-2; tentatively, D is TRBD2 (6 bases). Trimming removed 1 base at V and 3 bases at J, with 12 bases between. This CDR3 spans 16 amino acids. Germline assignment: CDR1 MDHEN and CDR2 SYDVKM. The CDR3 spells CASSLSGPGDTGELFF. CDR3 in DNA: TGTGCCAGCAGTTTATCTGGACCGGGGGACACCGGGGAGCTGTTTTTT.

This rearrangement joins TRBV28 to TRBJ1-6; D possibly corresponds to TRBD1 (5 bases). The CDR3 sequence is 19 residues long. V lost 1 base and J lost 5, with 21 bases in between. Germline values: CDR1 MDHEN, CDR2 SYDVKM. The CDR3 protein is CASSLFPGDSGTDNSPLHF. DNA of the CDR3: TGTGCCAGCAGTTTATTCCCCGGGGATTCCGGGACGGATAATTCACCCCTCCACTTT.

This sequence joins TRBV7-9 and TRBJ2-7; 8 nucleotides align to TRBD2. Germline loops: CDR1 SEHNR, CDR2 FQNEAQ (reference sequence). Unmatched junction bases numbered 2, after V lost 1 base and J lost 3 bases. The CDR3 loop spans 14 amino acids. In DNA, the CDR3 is TGTGCCAGCAGCTTAGGGACTAGCTTCTACGAGCAGTACTTC. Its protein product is CASSLGTSFYEQYF.

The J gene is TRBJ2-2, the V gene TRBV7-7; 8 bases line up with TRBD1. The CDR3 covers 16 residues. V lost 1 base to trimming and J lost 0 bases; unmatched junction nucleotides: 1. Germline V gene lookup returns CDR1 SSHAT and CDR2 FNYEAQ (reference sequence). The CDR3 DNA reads TGTGCCAGCAGCTTAGGACAGGGGACGAACACCGGGGAGCTGTTTTTT. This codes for CASSLGQGTNTGELFF.

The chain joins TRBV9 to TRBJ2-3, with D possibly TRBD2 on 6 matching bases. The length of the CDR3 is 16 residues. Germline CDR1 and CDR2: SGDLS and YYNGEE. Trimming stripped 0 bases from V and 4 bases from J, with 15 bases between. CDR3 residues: CASSVEGLLPPDTQYF. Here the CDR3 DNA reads TGTGCCAGCAGCGTAGAGGGACTCCTCCCCCCAGATACGCAGTATTTT.

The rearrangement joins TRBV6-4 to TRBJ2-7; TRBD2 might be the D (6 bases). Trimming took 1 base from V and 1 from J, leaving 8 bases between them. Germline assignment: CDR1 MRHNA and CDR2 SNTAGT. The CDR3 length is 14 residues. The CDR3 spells CASSDFAGSYEQYF. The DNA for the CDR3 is TGTGCCAGCAGTGACTTTGCGGGGTCCTACGAGCAGTACTTC.

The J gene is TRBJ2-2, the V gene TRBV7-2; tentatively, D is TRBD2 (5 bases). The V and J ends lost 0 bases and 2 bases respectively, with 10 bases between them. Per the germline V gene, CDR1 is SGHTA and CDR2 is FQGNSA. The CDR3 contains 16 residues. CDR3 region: CASSLASPSNTGELFF. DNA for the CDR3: TGTGCCAGCAGCTTAGCGAGCCCTAGCAACACCGGGGAGCTGTTTTTT.

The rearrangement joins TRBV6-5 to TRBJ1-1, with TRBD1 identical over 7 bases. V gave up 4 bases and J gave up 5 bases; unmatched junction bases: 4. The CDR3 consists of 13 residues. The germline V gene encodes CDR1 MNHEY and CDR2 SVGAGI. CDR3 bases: TGTGCCAGCAGTTTCACAGGGGAAACTGAAGCTTTCTTT. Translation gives CASSFTGETEAFF.

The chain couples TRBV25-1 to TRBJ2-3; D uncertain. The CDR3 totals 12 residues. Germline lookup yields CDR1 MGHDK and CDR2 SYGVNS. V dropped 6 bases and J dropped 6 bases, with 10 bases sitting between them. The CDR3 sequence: CASSSTADTQYF. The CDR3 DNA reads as TGTGCCAGCAGCTCAACAGCGGATACGCAGTATTTT.

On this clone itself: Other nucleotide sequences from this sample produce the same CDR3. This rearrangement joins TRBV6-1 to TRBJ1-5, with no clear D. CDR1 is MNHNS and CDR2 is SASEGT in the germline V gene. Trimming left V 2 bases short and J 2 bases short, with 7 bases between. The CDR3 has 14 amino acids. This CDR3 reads CASSEYLGNQPQHF. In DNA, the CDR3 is TGTGCCAGCAGTGAATACTTGGGCAATCAGCCCCAGCATTTT.

CDR3 sequence: CASSLLTLGDSPLHF. The CDR3 DNA reads as TGTGCCAGCAGCTTATTAACACTAGGGGATTCACCCCTCCACTTT. This chain uses TRBV11-2 with TRBJ1-6; a possible D gene is TRBD1 (5 bases). Germline V gene sequence: CDR1 SGHAT, CDR2 FQNNGV. With 2 bases removed from V and 8 bases from J, the gap between germline ends came to 13 bases. The CDR3 runs 15 residues.

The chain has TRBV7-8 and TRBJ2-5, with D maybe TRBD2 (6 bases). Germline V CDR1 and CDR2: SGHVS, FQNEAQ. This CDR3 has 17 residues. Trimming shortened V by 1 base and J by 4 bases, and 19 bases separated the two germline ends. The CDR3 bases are TGTGCCAGCAGCTTAGGGTCAGCGGGCGGGATGGGAGAGACCCAGTACTTC. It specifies CASSLGSAGGMGETQYF.

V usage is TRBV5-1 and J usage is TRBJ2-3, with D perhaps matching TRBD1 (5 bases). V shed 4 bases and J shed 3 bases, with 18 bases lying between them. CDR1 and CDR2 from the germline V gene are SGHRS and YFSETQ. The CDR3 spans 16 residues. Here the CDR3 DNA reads TGCGCCAGCAGCCCTACGGTAGGGGCGTCGACAGATACGCAGTATTTT. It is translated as CASSPTVGASTDTQYF.

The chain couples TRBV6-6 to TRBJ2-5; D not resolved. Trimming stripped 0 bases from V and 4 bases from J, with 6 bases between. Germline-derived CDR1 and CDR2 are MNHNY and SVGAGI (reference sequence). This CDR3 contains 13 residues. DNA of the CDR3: TGTGCCAGCAGTTACTCGTTCCGAGAGACCCAGTACTTC. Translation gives CASSYSFRETQYF.

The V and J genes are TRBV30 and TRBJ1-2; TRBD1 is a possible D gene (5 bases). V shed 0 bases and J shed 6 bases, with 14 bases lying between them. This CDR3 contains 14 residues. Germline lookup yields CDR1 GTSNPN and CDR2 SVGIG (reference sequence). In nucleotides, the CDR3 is TGTGCCTGGAGTGTAGGGCAGGGAGGAAATGGCTACACCTTC. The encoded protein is CAWSVGQGGNGYTF. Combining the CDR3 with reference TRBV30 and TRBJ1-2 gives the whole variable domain SQTIHQWPATLVQPVGSPLSLECTVEGTSNPNLYWYRQAAGRGLQLLFYSVGIGQISSEVPQNLSASRPQDRQFILSSKKLLLSDSGFYLCAWSVGQGGNGYTFGSGTRLTVV.

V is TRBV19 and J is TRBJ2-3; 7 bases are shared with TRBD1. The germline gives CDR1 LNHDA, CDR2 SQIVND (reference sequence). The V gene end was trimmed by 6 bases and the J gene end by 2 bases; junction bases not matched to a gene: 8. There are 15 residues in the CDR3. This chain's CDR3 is CASSRKQGNTDTQYF. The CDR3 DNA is TGTGCCAGTAGCAGGAAACAGGGGAACACAGATACGCAGTATTTT.

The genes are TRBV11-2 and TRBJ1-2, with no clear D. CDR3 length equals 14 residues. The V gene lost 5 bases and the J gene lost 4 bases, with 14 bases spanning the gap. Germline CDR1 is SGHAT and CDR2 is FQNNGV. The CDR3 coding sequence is TGTGCCAGCAGCCCCGGCGCACCGCTCTATGGCTACACCTTC. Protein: CASSPGAPLYGYTF.

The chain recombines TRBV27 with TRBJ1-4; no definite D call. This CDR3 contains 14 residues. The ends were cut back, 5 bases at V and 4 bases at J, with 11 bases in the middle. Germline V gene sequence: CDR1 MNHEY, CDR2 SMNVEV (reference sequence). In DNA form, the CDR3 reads TGTGCCAGCAGTCCCCTCCTCAATAATGAAAAACTGTTTTTT. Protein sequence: CASSPLLNNEKLFF.

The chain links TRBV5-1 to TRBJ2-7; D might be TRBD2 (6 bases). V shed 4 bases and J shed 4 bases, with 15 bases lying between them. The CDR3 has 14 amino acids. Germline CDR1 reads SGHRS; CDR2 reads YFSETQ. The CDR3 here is CASSPMDYLYEQYF. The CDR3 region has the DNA TGCGCCAGCAGCCCAATGGACTACCTATACGAGCAGTACTTC.

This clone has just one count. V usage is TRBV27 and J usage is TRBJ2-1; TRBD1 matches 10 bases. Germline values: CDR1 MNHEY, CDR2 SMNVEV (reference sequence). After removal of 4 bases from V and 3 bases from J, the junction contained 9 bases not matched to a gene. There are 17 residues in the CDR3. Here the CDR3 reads CASSSADRGLNYNEQFF. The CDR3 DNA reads TGTGCCAGCAGTTCCGCCGACAGGGGGCTAAACTACAATGAGCAGTTCTTC.

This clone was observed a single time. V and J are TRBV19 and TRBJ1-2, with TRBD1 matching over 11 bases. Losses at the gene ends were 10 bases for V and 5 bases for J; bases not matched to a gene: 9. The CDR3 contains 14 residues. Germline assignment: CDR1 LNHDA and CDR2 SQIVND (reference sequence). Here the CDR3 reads CATRDRGSLYGYTF. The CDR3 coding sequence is TGTGCCACTCGGGACAGGGGGTCCCTTTATGGCTACACCTTC. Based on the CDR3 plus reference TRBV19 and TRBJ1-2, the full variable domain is DGGITQSPKYLFRKEGQNVTLSCEQNLNHDAMYWYRQDPGQGLRLIYYSQIVNDFQKGDIAEGYSVSREKKESFPLTVTSAQKNPTAFYLCATRDRGSLYGYTFGSGTRLTVV.

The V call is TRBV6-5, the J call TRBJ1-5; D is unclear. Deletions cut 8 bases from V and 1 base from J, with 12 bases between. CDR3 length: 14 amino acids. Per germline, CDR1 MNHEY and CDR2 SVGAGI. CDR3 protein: CASSAGISNQPQHF. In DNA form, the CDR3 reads TGTGCCAGCTCCGCCGGCATCAGCAATCAGCCCCAGCATTTT.

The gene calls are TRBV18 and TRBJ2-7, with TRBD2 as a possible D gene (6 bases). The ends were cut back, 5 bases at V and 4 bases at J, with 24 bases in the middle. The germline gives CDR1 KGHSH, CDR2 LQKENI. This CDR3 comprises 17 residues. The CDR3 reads CASSARLVFNANYEQYF. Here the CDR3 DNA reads TGTGCCAGCTCAGCAAGACTAGTATTTAACGCTAATTACGAGCAGTACTTC.

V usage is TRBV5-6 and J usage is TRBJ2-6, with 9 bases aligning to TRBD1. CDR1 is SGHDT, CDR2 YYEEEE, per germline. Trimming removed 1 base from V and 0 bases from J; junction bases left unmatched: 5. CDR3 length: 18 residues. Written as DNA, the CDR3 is TGTGCCAGCAGCTTGCGGACAGGGGCTCCCTCTGGGGCCAACGTCCTGACTTTC. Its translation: CASSLRTGAPSGANVLTF. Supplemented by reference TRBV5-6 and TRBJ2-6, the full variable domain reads DAGVTQSPTHLIKTRGQQVTLRCSPKSGHDTVSWYQQALGQGPQFIFQYYEEEERQRGNFPDRFSGHQFPNYSSELNVNALLLGDSALYLCASSLRTGAPSGANVLTFGAGSRLTVL.

CDR3 amino acids: CASSLSGGRIYEQYF. The CDR3 region has the DNA TGTGCCAGCAGTTTATCAGGGGGTAGAATCTACGAGCAGTACTTC. The chain employs TRBV27 and TRBJ2-7; tentatively, D is TRBD1 (6 bases). The CDR3 is made up of 15 amino acids. Germline CDR1 is MNHEY and CDR2 is SMNVEV (reference sequence). V was trimmed by 0 bases and J by 3 bases, leaving 12 bases between them.

CDR3 sequence reads: CASRMAGELFF. DNA of the CDR3: TGTGCCAGCAGAATGGCCGGGGAGCTGTTTTTT. The chain uses TRBV6-1 and TRBJ2-2, with D unclear. This CDR3 is built from 11 residues. Trimming left V 6 bases short and J 6 bases short, with 5 bases between. The germline gives CDR1 MNHNS, CDR2 SASEGT.

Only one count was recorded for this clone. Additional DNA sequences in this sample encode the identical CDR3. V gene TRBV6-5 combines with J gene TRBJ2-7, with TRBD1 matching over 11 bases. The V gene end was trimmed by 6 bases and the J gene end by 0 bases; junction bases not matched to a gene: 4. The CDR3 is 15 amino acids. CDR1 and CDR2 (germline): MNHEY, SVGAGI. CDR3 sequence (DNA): TGTGCCAGCAGGCCTGGGACAGGGGGCTCCTACGAGCAGTACTTC. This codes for CASRPGTGGSYEQYF.

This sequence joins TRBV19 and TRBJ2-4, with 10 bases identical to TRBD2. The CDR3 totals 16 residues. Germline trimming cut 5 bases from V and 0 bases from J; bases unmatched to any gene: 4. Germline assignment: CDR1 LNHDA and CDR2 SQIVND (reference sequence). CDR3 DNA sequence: TGTGCCAGTAGTCTTTGGACTAGCGGAGCCAAAAACATTCAGTACTTC. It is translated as CASSLWTSGAKNIQYF.